This entry concerns a single T cell receptor (beta chain). The sample originates from a study of shared T cell receptors in the human thymus. The CDR3 loop spans 15 amino acids. Germline-derived CDR1 and CDR2 are LGHNA and YSLEER. J gave up 8 bases and V 4 bases, and 11 bases lay outside the gene matches. TCRdb's copy holds only in-frame clones and misses some; the assay was immunoSEQ multiplex PCR. The sample contains some 640,000 clones, approximately 89% of which appear only once. These same records also appear under a second study, on human thymus T cells. This second report adds: Those donating were healthy Finnish infants in corrective surgery for congenital heart defects. Thymic resections from corrective heart surgery supplied the tissue. It looked as if thymic and blood repertoires used V and J genes in a biased way. Related studies noted strongly shared thymic repertoires across unrelated people.

The sample consisted of thymocytes. The TCR comes from a boy younger than two with a congenital heart defect. The chain recombines TRBV4-3 with TRBJ1-2; 9 bases line up with TRBD1. The CDR3 DNA sequence: TGCGCCAGCAGCCGAGACTGGGACAGGGTCGGGGGCTACACCTTC. Its protein product is CASSRDWDRVGGYTF.